This TCR beta chain emerged from a study of T-cell reconstitution after alpha-beta-depleted transplantation in children. Preparation of the TCRbeta library used unique molecular identifiers. A single record per CDR3 protein comes from TCRdb applying MiXCR to the PCR reads. The data contain 500,000 to 600,000 distinct CDR3 sequences, approximately 20% of them singletons. V dropped 3 bases and J dropped 5; count of bases not matched to a gene: 13. CDR1 and CDR2 (germline): MNHEY, SMNVEV (reference sequence). The CDR3 is made up of 17 amino acids. This sequence was found in a human donor who donated a stem cell graft to a child with acute lymphoblastic leukemia. The V gene is TRBV27, the J gene TRBJ2-1; 7 bases map to TRBD2. The specimen comprised PBMCs from the stem cell graft donor, sampled from the stem cell graft. CDR3 nucleotides: TGTGCCAGCAGTTTGGGGGGAGGGCCCCTCGTCCACAATGAGCAGTTCTTC. Translation: CASSLGGGPLVHNEQFF.